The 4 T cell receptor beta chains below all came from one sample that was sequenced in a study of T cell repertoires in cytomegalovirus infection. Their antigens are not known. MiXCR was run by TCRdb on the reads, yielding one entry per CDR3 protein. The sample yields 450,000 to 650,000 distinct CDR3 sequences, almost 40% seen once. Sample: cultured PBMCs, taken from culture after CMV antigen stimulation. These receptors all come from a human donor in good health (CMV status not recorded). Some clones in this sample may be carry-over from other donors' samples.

The CDR3 loop reads CASSPMTENSYEQYF. CDR3 sequence (DNA): TGTGCCAGCAGCCCAATGACAGAGAACTCCTACGAGCAGTACTTC. This chain connects TRBV7-9 to TRBJ2-7; D is perhaps TRBD1 (5 bases). The CDR3 has 15 amino acids. Germline V gene data show CDR1 as SEHNR and CDR2 as FQNEAQ (reference sequence). Trimming shortened V by 5 bases and J by 0 bases, and 14 bases separated the two germline ends.

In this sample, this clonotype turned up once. The CDR3 nucleotides read TGTGCCAGTAGCAACGGCCCTGAATGGCAGCCCCAGCATTTT. Translation gives CASSNGPEWQPQHF. The V gene is TRBV19, the J gene TRBJ1-5; D gene unclear. Trimming shortened V by 6 bases and J by 7 bases, and 16 bases separated the two germline ends. In germline, CDR1 is LNHDA, CDR2 SQIVND (reference sequence). The CDR3 runs 14 residues.

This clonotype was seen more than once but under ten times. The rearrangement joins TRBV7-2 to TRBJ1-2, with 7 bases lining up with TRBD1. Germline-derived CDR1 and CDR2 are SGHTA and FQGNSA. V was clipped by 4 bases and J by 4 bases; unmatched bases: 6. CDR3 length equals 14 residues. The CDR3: CASSSGTASYGYTF. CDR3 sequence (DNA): TGTGCCAGCAGCTCAGGGACAGCATCCTATGGCTACACCTTC.

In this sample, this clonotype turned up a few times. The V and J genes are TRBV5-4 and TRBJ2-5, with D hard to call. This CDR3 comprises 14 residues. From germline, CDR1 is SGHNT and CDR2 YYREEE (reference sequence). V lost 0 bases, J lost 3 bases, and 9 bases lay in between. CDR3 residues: CASSLGPGKETQYF. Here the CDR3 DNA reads TGTGCCAGCAGCTTGGGGCCCGGAAAAGAGACCCAGTACTTC. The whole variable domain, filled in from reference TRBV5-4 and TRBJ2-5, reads ETGVTQSPTHLIKTRGQQVTLRCSSQSGHNTVSWYQQALGQGPQFIFQYYREEENGRGNFPPRFSGLQFPNYSSELNVNALELDDSALYLCASSLGPGKETQYFGPGTRLLVL.